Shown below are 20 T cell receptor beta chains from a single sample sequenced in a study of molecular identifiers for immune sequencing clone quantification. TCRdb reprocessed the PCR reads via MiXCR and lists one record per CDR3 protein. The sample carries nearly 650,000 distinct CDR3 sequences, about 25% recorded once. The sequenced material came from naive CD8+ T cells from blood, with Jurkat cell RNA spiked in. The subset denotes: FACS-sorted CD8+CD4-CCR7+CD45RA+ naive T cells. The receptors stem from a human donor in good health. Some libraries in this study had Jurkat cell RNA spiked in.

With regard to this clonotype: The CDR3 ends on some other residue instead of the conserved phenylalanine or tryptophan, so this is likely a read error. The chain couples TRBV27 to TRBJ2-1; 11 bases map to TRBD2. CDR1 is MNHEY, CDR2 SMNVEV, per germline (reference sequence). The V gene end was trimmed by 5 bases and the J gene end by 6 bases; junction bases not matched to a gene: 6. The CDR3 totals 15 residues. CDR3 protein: CASSHGLAGANEQFL. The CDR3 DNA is TGTGCCAGCAGTCACGGACTAGCGGGTGCCAATGAGCAGTTCCTC.

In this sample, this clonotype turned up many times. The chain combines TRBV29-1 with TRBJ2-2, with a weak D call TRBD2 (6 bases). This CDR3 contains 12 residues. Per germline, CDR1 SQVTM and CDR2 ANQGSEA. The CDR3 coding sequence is TGCATCCCCCCGTGGGAGGCCGGGGAGCTGTTTTTT. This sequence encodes CIPPWEAGELFF.

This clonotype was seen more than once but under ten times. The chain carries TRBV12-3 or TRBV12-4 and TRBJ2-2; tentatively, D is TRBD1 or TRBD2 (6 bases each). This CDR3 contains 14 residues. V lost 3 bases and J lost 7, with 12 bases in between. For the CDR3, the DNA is TGTGCCAGCAGTTTGGGGGGCGCAGACGGGGAGCTGTTTTTT. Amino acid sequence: CASSLGGADGELFF.

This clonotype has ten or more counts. The CDR3: CSACPGDRVFCEQYF. DNA of the CDR3: TGCAGTGCTTGTCCGGGGGACAGGGTATTCTGCGAGCAGTACTTC. This chain connects TRBV20-1 to TRBJ2-7; 9 nucleotides line up with TRBD1. The CDR3 is made up of 15 amino acids. Per germline, CDR1 DFQATT and CDR2 SNEGSKA (reference sequence). The V and J ends lost 5 bases and 6 bases, in that order; junction bases with no gene match: 14.

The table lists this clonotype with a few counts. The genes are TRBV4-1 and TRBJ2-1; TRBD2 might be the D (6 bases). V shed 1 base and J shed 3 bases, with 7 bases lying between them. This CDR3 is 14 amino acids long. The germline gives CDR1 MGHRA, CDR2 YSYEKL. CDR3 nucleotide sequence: TGCGCCAGCAGCCAAGTCGGGGGCTACAATGAGCAGTTCTTC. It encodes CASSQVGGYNEQFF.

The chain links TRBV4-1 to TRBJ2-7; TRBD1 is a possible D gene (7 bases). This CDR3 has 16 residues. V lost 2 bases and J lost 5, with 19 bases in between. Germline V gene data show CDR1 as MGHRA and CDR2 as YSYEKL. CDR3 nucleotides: TGCGCCAGCAGCCAATGGGGCCGGCAGGGGGAGGACGAGCAGTACTTC. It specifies CASSQWGRQGEDEQYF.

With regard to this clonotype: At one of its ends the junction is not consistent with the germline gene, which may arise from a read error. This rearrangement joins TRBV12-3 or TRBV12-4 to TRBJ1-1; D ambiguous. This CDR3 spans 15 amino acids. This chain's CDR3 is CASSSSVDVWTETFF. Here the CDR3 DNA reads TGTGCCAGCAGTTCCAGCGTGGACGTTTGGACTGAAACTTTCTTT.

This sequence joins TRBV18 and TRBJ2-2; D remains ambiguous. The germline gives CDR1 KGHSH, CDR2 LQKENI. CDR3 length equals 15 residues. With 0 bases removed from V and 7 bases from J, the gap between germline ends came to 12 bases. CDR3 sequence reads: CASSPPVLVNGELFF. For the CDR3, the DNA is TGTGCCAGCTCACCACCGGTTCTAGTTAACGGGGAGCTGTTTTTT.

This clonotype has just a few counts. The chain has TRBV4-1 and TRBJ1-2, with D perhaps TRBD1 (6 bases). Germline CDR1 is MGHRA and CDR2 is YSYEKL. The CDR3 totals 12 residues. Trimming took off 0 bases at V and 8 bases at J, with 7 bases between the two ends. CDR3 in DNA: TGCGCCAGCAGCCAAGAGAGGGGGGGCTACACCTTC. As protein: CASSQERGGYTF.

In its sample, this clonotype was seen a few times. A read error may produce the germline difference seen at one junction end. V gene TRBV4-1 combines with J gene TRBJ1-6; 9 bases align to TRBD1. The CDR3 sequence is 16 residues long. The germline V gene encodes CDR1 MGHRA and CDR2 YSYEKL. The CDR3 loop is CASSQQDRGGYLALHF. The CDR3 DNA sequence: TGCGCCAGCAGCCAACAGGACAGGGGAGGATACTTGGCCCTTCACTTT.

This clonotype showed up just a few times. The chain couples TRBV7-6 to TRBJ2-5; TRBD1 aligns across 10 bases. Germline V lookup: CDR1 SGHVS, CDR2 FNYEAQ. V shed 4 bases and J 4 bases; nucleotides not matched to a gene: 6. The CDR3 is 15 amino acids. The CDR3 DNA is TGTGCCAGCAGCTCCCGGGACAGGGGTGGAGAGACCCAGTACTTC. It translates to CASSSRDRGGETQYF. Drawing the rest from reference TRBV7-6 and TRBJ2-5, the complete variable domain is GAGVSQSPRYKVTKRGQDVALRCDPISGHVSLYWYRQALGQGPEFLTYFNYEAQQDKSGLPNDRFSAERPEGSISTLTIQRTEQRDSAMYRCASSSRDRGGETQYFGPGTRLLVL.

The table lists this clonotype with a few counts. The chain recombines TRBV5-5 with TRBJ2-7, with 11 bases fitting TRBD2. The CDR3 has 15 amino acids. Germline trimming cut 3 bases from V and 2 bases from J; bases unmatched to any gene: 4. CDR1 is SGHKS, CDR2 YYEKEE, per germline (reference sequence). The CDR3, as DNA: TGTGCCAGCAGCTGGACTAGCGGGCTTACCTACGAGCAGTACTTC. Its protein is CASSWTSGLTYEQYF.

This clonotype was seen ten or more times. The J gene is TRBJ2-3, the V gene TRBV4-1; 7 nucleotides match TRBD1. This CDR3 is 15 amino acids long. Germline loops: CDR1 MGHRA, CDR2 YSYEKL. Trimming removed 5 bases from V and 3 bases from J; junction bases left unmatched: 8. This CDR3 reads CASSSTGPRTDTQYF. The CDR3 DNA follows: TGCGCCAGCAGCTCGACAGGGCCTCGTACAGATACGCAGTATTTT.

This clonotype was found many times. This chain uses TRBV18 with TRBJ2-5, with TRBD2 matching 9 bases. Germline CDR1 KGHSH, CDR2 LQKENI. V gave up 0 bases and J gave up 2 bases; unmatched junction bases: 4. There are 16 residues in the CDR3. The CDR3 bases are TGTGCCAGCTCACCACCGCAGCGGGAGGCTCAAGAGACCCAGTACTTC. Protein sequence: CASSPPQREAQETQYF.

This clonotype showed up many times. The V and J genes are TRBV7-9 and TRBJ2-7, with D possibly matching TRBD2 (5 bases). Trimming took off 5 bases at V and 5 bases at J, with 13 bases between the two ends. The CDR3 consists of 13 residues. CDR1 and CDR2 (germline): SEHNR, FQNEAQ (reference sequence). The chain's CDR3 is CASSVSSGNEQYF. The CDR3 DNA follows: TGTGCCAGCAGCGTGTCATCGGGGAACGAGCAGTACTTC.

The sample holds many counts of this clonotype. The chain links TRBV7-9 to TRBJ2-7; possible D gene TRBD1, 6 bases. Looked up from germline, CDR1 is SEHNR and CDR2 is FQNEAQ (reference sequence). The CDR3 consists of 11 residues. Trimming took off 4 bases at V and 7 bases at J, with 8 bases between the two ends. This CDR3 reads CASSSQGEQYF. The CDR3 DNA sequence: TGTGCCAGCAGCTCCCAGGGGGAGCAGTACTTC.

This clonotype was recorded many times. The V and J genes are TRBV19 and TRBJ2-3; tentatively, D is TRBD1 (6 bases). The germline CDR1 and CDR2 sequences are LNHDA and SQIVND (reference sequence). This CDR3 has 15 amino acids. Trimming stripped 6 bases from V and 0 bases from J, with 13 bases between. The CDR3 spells CASSERDTSTDTQYF. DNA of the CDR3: TGTGCCAGTAGCGAAAGGGACACCAGCACAGATACGCAGTATTTT.

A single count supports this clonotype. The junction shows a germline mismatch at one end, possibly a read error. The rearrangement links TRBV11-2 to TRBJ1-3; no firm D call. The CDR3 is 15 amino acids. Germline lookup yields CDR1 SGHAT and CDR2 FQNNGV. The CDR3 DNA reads TGTGCCAGCAGGAACGGAGGAGGGTCTGGAAACACCACATATTTT. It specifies CASRNGGGSGNTTYF.

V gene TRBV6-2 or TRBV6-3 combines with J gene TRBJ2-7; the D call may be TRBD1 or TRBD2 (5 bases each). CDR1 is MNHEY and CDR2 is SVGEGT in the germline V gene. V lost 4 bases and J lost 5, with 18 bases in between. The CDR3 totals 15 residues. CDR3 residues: CASSFNTPRGDEQYF. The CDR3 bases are TGTGCCAGCAGTTTTAATACCCCTAGAGGGGACGAGCAGTACTTC.

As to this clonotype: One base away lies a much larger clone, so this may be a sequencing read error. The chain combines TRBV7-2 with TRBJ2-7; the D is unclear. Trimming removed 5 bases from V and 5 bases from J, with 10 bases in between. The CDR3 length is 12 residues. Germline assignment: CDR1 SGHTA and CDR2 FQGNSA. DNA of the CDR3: TGTGCCAGCAGCCCCTCAGGTGACGAGCAGTACTTC. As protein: CASSPSGDEQYF.